Presented here are 29 T cell receptor beta chains from one specimen sequenced in a study of blood T cells in healthy people across ages. A second PCR of 7 to 11 cycles used a sample-barcoded 5' primer and a J-beta primer mix. TCRdb independently ran MiXCR on the 5' RACE reads; one entry per CDR3 protein. The table lists 1.5 million to 2 million distinct CDR3 sequences, 28% of them singletons, with around 7.7% in the top ten. The sample comprised blood. These receptors originate from a woman aged 25 to 45 in good health.

The V and J genes are TRBV10-1 and TRBJ2-1; D ambiguous. The DNA end favors TRBJ2-7, so the J call may be wrong. The CDR3 consists of 13 residues. Looked up from germline, CDR1 is WNHNN and CDR2 is SYGVQD (reference sequence). The CDR3 reads CASSESGYNEQYF. In DNA, the CDR3 is TGCGCCAGCAGTGAGTCGGGCTACAATGAGCAGTACTTC.

This chain joins TRBV27 and TRBJ1-2, with a tentative D call TRBD1 (6 bases). This CDR3 spans 16 amino acids. From germline, CDR1 is MNHEY and CDR2 SMNVEV (reference sequence). Trimming shortened V by 4 bases and J by 4 bases, and 19 bases separated the two germline ends. The CDR3 sequence is CASSSEPGHTLYGYTF. For the CDR3, the DNA is TGTGCCAGCAGTTCGGAACCGGGACACACTCTCTATGGCTACACCTTC.

To note about this clonotype: Germline is not matched at one junction end, which may reflect a read error. This sequence joins TRBV12-3 or TRBV12-4 and TRBJ2-3; either TRBD1 or TRBD2 may supply D (5 bases each). The CDR3 length is 15 residues. CDR3 residues: CASSSINRGTDAQYF. The CDR3 region has the DNA TGTGCCAGCAGTTCAATTAACCGGGGCACAGATGCGCAGTATTTT.

The gene calls are TRBV5-1 and TRBJ2-5; 11 bases agree with TRBD2. This CDR3 spans 17 amino acids. The V gene's germline CDR1 is SGHRS and CDR2 YFSETQ. Losses at the gene ends were 1 base for V and 5 bases for J; bases not matched to a gene: 10. CDR3: CASSLYSGGAARETQYF. CDR3 coding DNA: TGCGCCAGCAGCTTGTATAGCGGGGGGGCCGCTCGGGAGACCCAGTACTTC.

The chain employs TRBV9 and TRBJ2-7; the match to TRBD1 covers 9 bases. Trimming took 3 bases from V and 2 from J; bases not matched to a gene: 6. Germline V lookup: CDR1 SGDLS, CDR2 YYNGEE. The length of the CDR3 is 15 residues. The CDR3 nucleotides are TGTGCCAGCAGCGGAGGGACAGGGACAACCTACGAGCAGTACTTC. This sequence encodes CASSGGTGTTYEQYF.

The rearrangement links TRBV9 to TRBJ1-1; perhaps TRBD1 as D (5 bases). CDR1 SGDLS and CDR2 YYNGEE come from the germline V gene. The CDR3 totals 14 residues. The germline V and J ends were trimmed by 2 bases and 0 bases, with 8 bases remaining between them. CDR3: CASSVSTVNTEAFF. The CDR3 nucleotides read TGTGCCAGCAGCGTCTCGACAGTGAACACTGAAGCTTTCTTT.

The genes are TRBV10-3 and TRBJ2-7; perhaps D is TRBD1 or TRBD2 (6 bases each). Germline V lookup: CDR1 ENHRY, CDR2 SYGVKD. Trimming took 3 bases from V and 2 from J, leaving 17 bases between them. The CDR3 is 16 amino acids. The DNA of the CDR3 is TGTGCCATCAGTGAACTCCAGCGAGGGGGGACCTACGAGCAGTACTTC. This sequence encodes CAISELQRGGTYEQYF.

J is TRBJ1-5 and V is TRBV12-3 or TRBV12-4, with a tentative D call TRBD1 (5 bases). This CDR3 comprises 13 residues. Trimming took 6 bases from V and 5 from J, leaving 11 bases between them. CDR3 in DNA: TGTGCCAGCAGGGGGACTGCCGATCAGCCCCAGCATTTT. The encoded protein is CASRGTADQPQHF.

CDR3 in amino acids: CSAPTGSGNTIYF. The DNA for the CDR3 is TGCAGTGCCCCAACAGGGTCTGGAAACACCATATATTTT. J is TRBJ1-3 and V is TRBV20-1; D may be TRBD1 (6 bases). The CDR3 runs to 13 residues. The germline V gene encodes CDR1 DFQATT and CDR2 SNEGSKA (reference sequence). V lost 6 bases to trimming and J lost 1 base, with 10 bases between them.

This chain links TRBV6-5 with TRBJ2-3, with D perhaps matching TRBD1 or TRBD2 (6 bases each). The ends were cut back, 4 bases at V and 0 bases at J, with 14 bases in the middle. The CDR3 runs 16 residues. From germline, CDR1 is MNHEY and CDR2 SVGAGI. The CDR3 DNA is TGTGCCAGCAGTTCCCCCGGGGGCACTAGCACAGATACGCAGTATTTT. Translating gives CASSSPGGTSTDTQYF.

A few counts support this clonotype. The chain employs TRBV20-1 and TRBJ1-5; tentative D call: TRBD1 (5 bases). CDR3 length equals 15 residues. Germline V gene sequence: CDR1 DFQATT, CDR2 SNEGSKA (reference sequence). Trimming took 6 bases from V and 1 from J, leaving 16 bases between them. CDR3 in DNA: TGCAGTGCCCTCCGGGGGTCAATGAGCAATCAGCCCCAGCATTTT. Translated: CSALRGSMSNQPQHF.

As regards this clonotype: Given a much more abundant clone one base away, this may be a read error. This rearrangement joins TRBV4-2 to TRBJ2-5, with a possible D match to TRBD1 (5 bases). The germline gives CDR1 LGHNA, CDR2 YNFKEQ. The CDR3 length is 15 residues. The CDR3 DNA is TGTGCCAGCCGCCAAGATCCCCAGGGCCGGGAGACCCAGTACTTC. This translates into CASRQDPQGRETQYF.

In this sample, this clonotype turned up a few times. The chain links TRBV9 to TRBJ1-1; D might be TRBD1 (5 bases). The CDR3 contains 14 residues. Germline V gene data show CDR1 as SGDLS and CDR2 as YYNGEE. The V end lost 0 bases, the J end lost 3 bases, and 9 bases lay between the germline ends. The CDR3 is CASSVGGGDTEAFF. The CDR3 DNA is TGTGCCAGCAGCGTAGGGGGGGGGGACACTGAAGCTTTCTTT.

There are a few counts of this clonotype. The J gene is TRBJ1-2, the V gene TRBV27; D is undetermined. Trimming left V 6 bases short and J 7 bases short, with 12 bases between. The CDR3 has 12 residues. Germline V CDR1 and CDR2: MNHEY, SMNVEV (reference sequence). The CDR3 spells CASRADVSGYTF. The CDR3 DNA is TGTGCCAGCAGGGCGGATGTGTCTGGCTACACCTTC.

This chain uses TRBV15 with TRBJ1-1, with D uncertain. The CDR3 is made up of 12 amino acids. Trimming took 3 bases from V and 4 from J, leaving 6 bases between them. Germline CDR1 LNHNV, CDR2 YYDKDF (reference sequence). For the CDR3, the DNA is TGTGCCACCAGCAGGGACGGCACTGAAGCTTTCTTT. It is translated as CATSRDGTEAFF.

This clonotype has at least ten counts. The chain employs TRBV5-5 and TRBJ2-3, with 9 bases fitting TRBD1. The CDR3 length is 15 residues. Germline loops: CDR1 SGHKS, CDR2 YYEKEE (reference sequence). J was trimmed by 4 bases and V by 4 bases; bases with no gene match: 7. The CDR3 DNA reads as TGTGCCAGCAGCGCCGGGACAGGGAAGGCAGATACGCAGTATTTT. Protein product: CASSAGTGKADTQYF.

The chain couples TRBV29-1 to TRBJ2-7; TRBD2 might be the D (6 bases). Trimming removed 0 bases at V and 3 bases at J, with 18 bases between. The CDR3 extends over 16 amino acids. The germline CDR1 and CDR2 sequences are SQVTM and ANQGSEA. The CDR3 DNA follows: TGCAGCGTTGAAGAGGAGGGAGCCGCCCCCTGCTACGAGCAGTACTTC. Encoded protein: CSVEEEGAAPCYEQYF.

This clonotype was detected a few times. The rearrangement joins TRBV15 to TRBJ2-1, with D possibly matching TRBD2 (7 bases). Trimming took 1 base from V and 4 from J, leaving 23 bases between them. CDR1 and CDR2 (germline): LNHNV, YYDKDF (reference sequence). The CDR3 is 19 residues long. CDR3 nucleotide sequence: TGTGCCACCAGCAGAGTGGGGGGGGCCCAAACCCCTGTATACAATGAGCAGTTCTTC. It is translated as CATSRVGGAQTPVYNEQFF.

This sequence joins TRBV28 and TRBJ2-3; 9 positions agree with TRBD2. The germline V gene has CDR1 MDHEN and CDR2 SYDVKM. CDR3 length: 17 residues. V trimming: 4 bases; J trimming: 10 bases; junction bases outside the gene matches: 18. CDR3 DNA: TGTGCCAGCAGTTCCGTCGGGCTAGCGGGGACCCCCAGGGCGCAGTATTTT. Translated: CASSSVGLAGTPRAQYF.

The rearrangement joins TRBV7-3 to TRBJ2-3; 8 bases agree with TRBD2. The CDR3 is made up of 18 amino acids. Germline loops: CDR1 SGHTA, CDR2 FQGTGA. The ends lost 0 bases at V and 2 bases at J; junction bases unmatched: 10. The CDR3: CASSLTPPGGGPTDTQYF. The DNA of the CDR3 is TGTGCCAGCAGCTTAACGCCGCCAGGCGGGGGGCCCACAGATACGCAGTATTTT.

This rearrangement joins TRBV30 to TRBJ1-3, with D unresolved. The CDR3 is 13 residues long. Trimming cost V 0 bases and J 5 bases, with 8 bases left between them. From germline, CDR1 is GTSNPN and CDR2 SVGIG (reference sequence). As DNA, the CDR3 is TGTGCCTGGAGTGTGGGCACTAGAAACACCATATATTTT. It yields the protein CAWSVGTRNTIYF.

The chain links TRBV11-2 to TRBJ1-2, with D perhaps TRBD1 (5 bases). Germline-derived CDR1 and CDR2 are SGHAT and FQNNGV. The length of the CDR3 is 13 residues. The V gene lost 4 bases and the J gene lost 8 bases, with 14 bases spanning the gap. CDR3 amino acids: CASSSERGAGYTF. In DNA, the CDR3 is TGTGCCAGCAGCTCAGAGAGAGGGGCCGGCTACACCTTC.

Note on this clonotype: This may be a read error, as it is one base from a much larger clone. The chain joins TRBV20-1 to TRBJ2-7, with 8 positions matching TRBD2. CDR1 DFQATT and CDR2 SNEGSKA come from the germline V gene (reference sequence). The V gene end was trimmed by 0 bases and the J gene end by 6 bases; junction bases not matched to a gene: 7. This CDR3 contains 14 residues. In DNA, the CDR3 is TGCAGTGCTAGAGATGAGCGGGAGAGATCCGAGCAGTACTTC. It translates to CSARDERERSEQYF.

The chain carries TRBV7-9 and TRBJ1-6; no clear D. CDR1 is SEHNR and CDR2 is FQNEAQ in the germline V gene (reference sequence). This CDR3 comprises 14 residues. Trimming removed 1 base at V and 14 bases at J, with 15 bases between. The CDR3 here is CASSLVMAGSSLHF. Here the CDR3 DNA reads TGTGCCAGCAGCTTAGTTATGGCAGGATCTTCCCTCCACTTT.

The sample holds one count of this clonotype. The rearrangement uses TRBV9 and TRBJ2-1, with 12 bases matching TRBD2. The assigned J gene may be wrong: the sequence end matches TRBJ2-7 better. The CDR3 extends over 18 amino acids. Germline lookup yields CDR1 SGDLS and CDR2 YYNGEE. In nucleotides, the CDR3 is TGTGCCAGCAGCGTAACTAGCGGGGGGAGCCCCTCCTACAATGAGCAGTACTTC. Its protein product is CASSVTSGGSPSYNEQYF.

The rearrangement joins TRBV30 to TRBJ2-4; 8 bases map to TRBD1. Germline loops: CDR1 GTSNPN, CDR2 SVGIG (reference sequence). Trimming at V came to 1 base and at J to 9 bases, leaving 8 bases not matched to a gene. CDR3 length equals 14 residues. The CDR3 nucleotides read TGTGCCTGGAGTGACGGACAGGGTGTGAGCATTCAGTACTTC. This codes for CAWSDGQGVSIQYF.

This clonotype was seen at least ten times. J is TRBJ2-7 and V is TRBV12-3 or TRBV12-4; possible D gene TRBD2, 5 bases. V dropped 4 bases and J dropped 0 bases, with 13 bases sitting between them. This CDR3 contains 15 residues. The CDR3 protein is CASSSPRRFSYEQYF. The CDR3 region has the DNA TGTGCCAGCAGTTCACCCAGGAGGTTCTCCTACGAGCAGTACTTC.

This clonotype was counted only a few times. Germline is not matched at one junction end, which may reflect a read error. The chain couples TRBV14 to TRBJ2-1; the match to TRBD2 covers 9 bases. CDR1 and CDR2 (germline): SGHDN, FVKESK. The CDR3 has 14 amino acids. The CDR3 is CASGQGVAGAEQFF. CDR3 DNA sequence: TGTGCCAGCGGCCAAGGGGTAGCGGGAGCTGAGCAGTTCTTC.

On this clonotype: Being one base from a much bigger clone, this may be a read error. The chain has TRBV29-1 and TRBJ2-1; TRBD1 matches 10 bases. The CDR3 spans 14 residues. Germline CDR1 SQVTM, CDR2 ANQGSEA. The CDR3 nucleotides read TGCGGCACCAAAGGACAGGGGGCCTACAATGAGCAGTTCTTC. It is translated as CGTKGQGAYNEQFF.